Sequencing of this T cell receptor (beta chain) was carried out in a study of lymphopenia after photon versus proton radiotherapy. TCRdb's table, derived via immunoSEQ multiplex PCR, lists solely in-frame clones and lacks some. The sample includes 35,000 to 50,000 clones, more than 85% of them seen just once. In this sample, this clone turned up once. Source: peripheral blood, taken from a patient treated with photon-based radiotherapy. This clonotype was obtained from a man in his sixties with cholangiocarcinoma.

CDR3 residues: CASSPHDPETQYF. For the CDR3, the DNA is TGTGCCAGCAGCCCGCATGATCCGGAGACCCAGTACTTC. The chain carries TRBV11-2 and TRBJ2-5; D is undetermined. V lost 5 bases and J lost 5, with 12 bases in between. The germline V gene has CDR1 SGHAT and CDR2 FQNNGV. CDR3 length: 13 amino acids.